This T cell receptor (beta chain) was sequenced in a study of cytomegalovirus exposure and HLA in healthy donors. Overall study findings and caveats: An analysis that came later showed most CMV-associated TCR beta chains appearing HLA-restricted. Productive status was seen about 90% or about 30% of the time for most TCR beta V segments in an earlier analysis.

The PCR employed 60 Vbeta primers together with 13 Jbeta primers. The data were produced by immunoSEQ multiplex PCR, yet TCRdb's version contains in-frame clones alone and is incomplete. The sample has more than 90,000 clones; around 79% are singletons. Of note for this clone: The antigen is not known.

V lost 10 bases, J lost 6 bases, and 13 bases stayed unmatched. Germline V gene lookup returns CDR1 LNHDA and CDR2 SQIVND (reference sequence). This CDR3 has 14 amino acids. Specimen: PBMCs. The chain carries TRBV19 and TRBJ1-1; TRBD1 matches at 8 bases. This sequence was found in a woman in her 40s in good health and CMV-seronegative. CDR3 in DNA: TGTGCCACCTTGGCGGGACAGGCGAGGCCTGAAGCTTTCTTT. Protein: CATLAGQARPEAFF.